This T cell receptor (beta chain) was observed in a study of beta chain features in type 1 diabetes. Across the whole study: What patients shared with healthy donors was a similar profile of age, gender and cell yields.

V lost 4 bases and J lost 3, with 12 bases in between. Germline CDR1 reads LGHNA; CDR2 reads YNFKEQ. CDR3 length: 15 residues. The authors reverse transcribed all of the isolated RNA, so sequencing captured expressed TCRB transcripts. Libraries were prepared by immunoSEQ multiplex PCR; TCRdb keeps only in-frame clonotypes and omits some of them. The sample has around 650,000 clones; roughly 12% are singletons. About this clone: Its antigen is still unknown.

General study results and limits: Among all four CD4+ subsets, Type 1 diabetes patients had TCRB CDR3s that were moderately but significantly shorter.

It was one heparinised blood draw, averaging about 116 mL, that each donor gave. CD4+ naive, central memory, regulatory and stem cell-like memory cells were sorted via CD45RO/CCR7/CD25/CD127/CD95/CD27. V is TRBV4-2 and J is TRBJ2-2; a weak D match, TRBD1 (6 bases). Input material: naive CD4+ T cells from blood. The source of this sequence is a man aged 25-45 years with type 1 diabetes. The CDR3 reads CASSLRQGYTGELFF. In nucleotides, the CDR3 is TGTGCCAGCAGCCTCCGGCAGGGGTACACCGGGGAGCTGTTTTTT.